The source of this T cell receptor beta chain is a study of neoadjuvant nivolumab and ipilimumab in lung cancer. Background on the study: The combination arm added day-1 ipilimumab 1 mg/kg to nivolumab 3 mg/kg on days 1, 15, 29.

The CDR3 totals 14 residues. Germline V gene data show CDR1 as KGHSH and CDR2 as LQKENI. Trimming shortened V by 2 bases and J by 4 bases, and 11 bases separated the two germline ends. In the case of this clone: Its antigen remains unknown.

Overall study findings and caveats: Only a single major-pathologic-response sample was available for clonality analysis. Higher pretherapy blood TCR richness went with higher resected-tumor richness.

Sequencing was performed with immunoSEQ multiplex PCR; in TCRdb, only in-frame clones are kept and a portion is missing. Here the sample spans some 13,000 clones, roughly 70% being singletons. The clonotype originates from an adult with non-small cell lung cancer. This specimen was peripheral blood, taken after neoadjuvant nivolumab, alone or with ipilimumab, at or shortly before surgery. This sequence joins TRBV18 and TRBJ1-1; a weak D match, TRBD1 (6 bases). For the CDR3, the DNA is TGTGCCAGCTCACCATATGAGGGGGGCACTGAAGCTTTCTTT. It translates to CASSPYEGGTEAFF.